The 28 T cell receptor beta chains listed next were all sequenced from one sample in a study of cytomegalovirus exposure and HLA in healthy donors. A multiplex PCR was run with 60 Vbeta primers and 13 Jbeta primers. Method: immunoSEQ multiplex PCR; TCRdb's copy keeps in-frame clones and lacks some. The listing records about 160,000 clones. The sequencing input was PBMCs. The receptors stem from a man younger than 40 in good health and CMV-seronegative.

The chain uses TRBV11-2 and TRBJ2-2, with 11 bases lining up with TRBD2. V shed 5 bases, J shed 7 bases, and the junction held 9 bases outside the gene matches. The CDR3 has 16 residues. Germline V gene lookup returns CDR1 SGHAT and CDR2 FQNNGV. CDR3 in amino acids: CASSLLAGDIGGELFF. The CDR3 DNA reads TGTGCCAGCAGCCTACTAGCGGGAGACATAGGCGGGGAGCTGTTTTTT.

This chain connects TRBV4-2 to TRBJ1-2; 9 bases are a match to TRBD1. With 1 base clipped from V and 4 bases from J, the junction kept 4 bases outside the gene matches. Per the germline V gene, CDR1 is LGHNA and CDR2 is YNFKEQ. The CDR3 runs to 15 residues. The CDR3 protein is CASSQGGQGPYGYTF. The CDR3 region has the DNA TGTGCCAGCAGCCAAGGGGGACAGGGTCCCTATGGCTACACCTTC.

The chain couples TRBV5-5 to TRBJ2-5; a possible D gene is TRBD1 (5 bases). Trimming left V 2 bases short and J 5 bases short, with 19 bases between. CDR3 length: 16 residues. Germline CDR1 is SGHKS and CDR2 is YYEKEE (reference sequence). The CDR3 spells CASSFLHDSRVETQYF. CDR3 coding DNA: TGTGCCAGCAGCTTCTTGCACGACAGCCGAGTGGAGACCCAGTACTTC.

This sequence joins TRBV29-1 and TRBJ1-5; a possible D gene is TRBD1 (5 bases). Germline loops: CDR1 SQVTM, CDR2 ANQGSEA. The CDR3 is 12 amino acids. Trimming cost V 7 bases and J 7 bases, with 14 bases left between them. The CDR3 reads CSARQGGQPQHF. The CDR3 nucleotides are TGCAGCGCCCGGCAGGGAGGGCAGCCCCAGCATTTT.

This chain connects TRBV11-2 to TRBJ1-2; 10 nucleotides match TRBD1. Trimming removed 5 bases from V and 6 bases from J; junction bases left unmatched: 9. CDR3 size: 15 residues. The germline V gene encodes CDR1 SGHAT and CDR2 FQNNGV. CDR3: CASSPNLTGGDGYTF. The CDR3 DNA sequence: TGTGCCAGCAGCCCCAACCTGACAGGGGGCGATGGCTACACCTTC.

The chain recombines TRBV19 with TRBJ1-5, with D possibly TRBD1 on 5 matching bases. CDR1 and CDR2 (germline): LNHDA, SQIVND (reference sequence). Trimming removed 7 bases at V and 2 bases at J, with 15 bases between. This CDR3 is 15 amino acids long. The CDR3 sequence: CASMNRGVGNQPQHF. The CDR3 DNA is TGTGCCAGTATGAATCGGGGGGTCGGCAATCAGCCCCAGCATTTT.

The chain employs TRBV25-1 and TRBJ2-2; TRBD2 is a possible D gene (5 bases). CDR1 MGHDK and CDR2 SYGVNS come from the germline V gene. Between the trimmed V and J ends, which lost 3 bases and 4 bases, there was a span of 9 bases. This CDR3 has 14 amino acids. The CDR3 DNA follows: TGTGCCAGCAGTGACCGAGGGTTCACCGGGGAGCTGTTTTTT. It yields the protein CASSDRGFTGELFF.

The V call is TRBV5-1, the J call TRBJ2-5; a weak D match, TRBD2 (6 bases). CDR3 length: 14 residues. The germline V gene has CDR1 SGHRS and CDR2 YFSETQ. The V end was cut by 4 bases, the J end by 2 bases, with 12 bases between. The CDR3, as DNA: TGCGCCAGCAGCGGGGGGACGGTTCAAGAGACCCAGTACTTC. It yields the protein CASSGGTVQETQYF. Using reference TRBV5-1 and TRBJ2-5 for the parts outside the CDR3, the full variable domain is KAGVTQTPRYLIKTRGQQVTLSCSPISGHRSVSWYQQTPGQGLQFLFEYFSETQRNKGNFPGRFSGRQFSNSRSEMNVSTLELGDSALYLCASSGGTVQETQYFGPGTRLLVL.

The chain carries TRBV29-1 and TRBJ1-1; no definite D call. CDR1 and CDR2 from the germline V gene are SQVTM and ANQGSEA. Trimming pared 5 bases from V and 0 bases from J, leaving 4 bases between. CDR3 size: 11 residues. In DNA form, the CDR3 reads TGCAGCGTTATTATGAACACTGAAGCTTTCTTT. It is translated as CSVIMNTEAFF. Full variable domain (remainder filled in from reference TRBV29-1 and TRBJ1-1): SAVISQKPSRDICQRGTSLTIQCQVDSQVTMMFWYRQQPGQSLTLIATANQGSEATYESGFVIDKFPISRPNLTFSTLTVSNMSPEDSSIYLCSVIMNTEAFFGQGTRLTVV.

This chain joins TRBV4-1 and TRBJ2-2; D possibly corresponds to TRBD2 (5 bases). V gave up 7 bases and J gave up 0 bases, with 12 bases separating them. The CDR3 sequence is 15 residues long. Germline CDR1 MGHRA, CDR2 YSYEKL. This CDR3 is CASTWEPSNTGELFF. The CDR3 region has the DNA TGCGCCAGCACCTGGGAGCCATCGAACACCGGGGAGCTGTTTTTT.

The V call is TRBV11-3, the J call TRBJ2-5, with 7 bases lining up with TRBD2. V gave up 1 base and J gave up 4 bases; unmatched junction bases: 6. The CDR3 runs 15 residues. Germline CDR1 and CDR2: SGHNT and YENEEA. The CDR3 sequence is CASSLVPWGGETQYF. The CDR3 DNA reads TGTGCCAGCAGCTTAGTACCATGGGGGGGAGAGACCCAGTACTTC. Full variable domain (remainder filled in from reference TRBV11-3 and TRBJ2-5): EAGVVQSPRYKIIEKKQPVAFWCNPISGHNTLYWYLQNLGQGPELLIRYENEEAVDDSQLPKDRFSAERLKGVDSTLKIQPAELGDSAVYLCASSLVPWGGETQYFGPGTRLLVL.

The V and J genes are TRBV5-1 and TRBJ2-6; D is ambiguous. Germline CDR1 reads SGHRS; CDR2 reads YFSETQ. CDR3 length: 15 residues. V gave up 4 bases and J gave up 1 base, with 9 bases separating them. DNA for the CDR3: TGCGCCAGCAGCCCCCGGTTGTCTGGGGCCAACGTCCTGACTTTC. It translates to CASSPRLSGANVLTF.

The chain carries TRBV27 and TRBJ2-1; 11 bases match TRBD2. V trimming: 6 bases; J trimming: 5 bases; junction bases outside the gene matches: 9. The CDR3 is made up of 16 amino acids. CDR1 is MNHEY and CDR2 is SMNVEV in the germline V gene (reference sequence). CDR3 loop: CASRLLAGAPNNEQFF. CDR3 in DNA: TGTGCCAGCAGGTTACTAGCGGGAGCCCCTAACAATGAGCAGTTCTTC.

V is TRBV5-5 and J is TRBJ1-1; 7 nucleotides line up with TRBD1. This CDR3 comprises 15 residues. After removal of 4 bases from V and 1 base from J, the junction contained 7 bases not matched to a gene. Per germline, CDR1 SGHKS and CDR2 YYEKEE (reference sequence). The CDR3 DNA is TGTGCCAGCAGCGCAGACGGGACAGCGAACACTGAAGCTTTCTTT. It codes for CASSADGTANTEAFF.

The genes are TRBV30 and TRBJ2-3; maybe TRBD2 (6 bases). Trimming stripped 5 bases from V and 2 bases from J, with 17 bases between. There are 15 residues in the CDR3. Germline V gene sequence: CDR1 GTSNPN, CDR2 SVGIG (reference sequence). DNA for the CDR3: TGTGCCTGGGTTGTGGGGCGGGGATTCACAGATACGCAGTATTTT. Translating it yields CAWVVGRGFTDTQYF.

This chain uses TRBV10-1 with TRBJ2-2, with TRBD1 matching 7 bases. There are 14 residues in the CDR3. Germline V gene lookup returns CDR1 WNHNN and CDR2 SYGVQD (reference sequence). Germline trimming cut 7 bases from V and 3 bases from J; bases unmatched to any gene: 5. The CDR3 sequence is CASTGTADTGELFF. The CDR3, as DNA: TGCGCCAGCACCGGGACAGCGGACACCGGGGAGCTGTTTTTT.

The gene calls are TRBV25-1 and TRBJ1-1; maybe TRBD1 (6 bases). The CDR3 totals 16 residues. Germline V gene data show CDR1 as MGHDK and CDR2 as SYGVNS. Trimming took off 1 base at V and 3 bases at J, with 15 bases between the two ends. The CDR3: CASSEWGGRGYTEAFF. CDR3 coding DNA: TGTGCCAGCAGTGAATGGGGGGGCAGAGGTTACACTGAAGCTTTCTTT.

V is TRBV27 and J is TRBJ2-5, with 10 bases that match TRBD1. Germline V gives CDR1 MNHEY, CDR2 SMNVEV (reference sequence). J was trimmed by 7 bases and V by 4 bases; bases with no gene match: 9. The CDR3 sequence is 15 residues long. The CDR3 DNA reads as TGTGCCAGCAGTTCCCGACAGGGGGCTGGCGTGACCCAGTACTTC. Amino acids: CASSSRQGAGVTQYF.

This chain links TRBV28 with TRBJ2-6; the D gene is possibly TRBD1 (5 bases). Germline assignment: CDR1 MDHEN and CDR2 SYDVKM. V lost 3 bases and J 8 bases, leaving 20 bases between the germline ends. The CDR3 is 17 residues long. Written as DNA, the CDR3 is TGTGCCAGCAGTTTCCCCACGACAGCGTCCATGTCCAACGTCCTGACTTTC. It codes for CASSFPTTASMSNVLTF.

The chain is built from TRBV29-1 and TRBJ2-7; TRBD2 might be the D (5 bases). The CDR3 contains 12 residues. From germline, CDR1 is SQVTM and CDR2 ANQGSEA. V lost 2 bases and J lost 8, with 13 bases in between. CDR3 in amino acids: CSVERAGVKQYF. As DNA, the CDR3 is TGCAGCGTTGAACGGGCCGGGGTCAAGCAGTACTTC.

The chain carries TRBV7-2 and TRBJ1-1, with D unresolved. V lost 5 bases, J lost 1 base, and 11 bases lay in between. Germline V gene data show CDR1 as SGHTA and CDR2 as FQGNSA. The CDR3 spans 14 residues. The CDR3 region is CASSPGAANTEAFF. DNA for the CDR3: TGTGCCAGCAGCCCAGGAGCGGCGAACACTGAAGCTTTCTTT.

The chain carries TRBV18 and TRBJ1-1; a possible D gene is TRBD1 (6 bases). The CDR3 is made up of 16 amino acids. The germline V gene encodes CDR1 KGHSH and CDR2 LQKENI. V shed 3 bases and J shed 0 bases, with 14 bases lying between them. CDR3 amino acids: CASSPLSGTLNTEAFF. The CDR3 region has the DNA TGTGCCAGCTCACCCCTCTCCGGGACACTGAACACTGAAGCTTTCTTT.

The chain has TRBV6-5 and TRBJ1-1; 8 positions match TRBD1. This CDR3 is built from 13 residues. Looked up from germline, CDR1 is MNHEY and CDR2 is SVGAGI. V was clipped by 4 bases and J by 5 bases; unmatched bases: 3. The CDR3, as DNA: TGTGCCAGCAGTTGGGACAGGTGGACTGAAGCTTTCTTT. As protein: CASSWDRWTEAFF.

V gene TRBV29-1 combines with J gene TRBJ1-4; TRBD1 matches at 7 bases. Trimming at V came to 5 bases and at J to 6 bases, leaving 6 bases not matched to a gene. The CDR3 spans 13 residues. Per germline, CDR1 SQVTM and CDR2 ANQGSEA. The CDR3 region has the DNA TGCAGCGTTTCTCGGGACAGCGATGAAAAACTGTTTTTT. This codes for CSVSRDSDEKLFF.

This rearrangement joins TRBV5-1 to TRBJ1-1; 9 nucleotides agree with TRBD1. V lost 4 bases and J lost 1; bases outside the gene matches: 11. The CDR3 has 17 amino acids. Germline lookup yields CDR1 SGHRS and CDR2 YFSETQ. CDR3 in DNA: TGCGCCAGCAGCCGGAATCCAAAGGGACAGGGGAACACTGAAGCTTTCTTT. Translating it yields CASSRNPKGQGNTEAFF. Using reference TRBV5-1 and TRBJ1-1 for the parts outside the CDR3, the full variable domain is KAGVTQTPRYLIKTRGQQVTLSCSPISGHRSVSWYQQTPGQGLQFLFEYFSETQRNKGNFPGRFSGRQFSNSRSEMNVSTLELGDSALYLCASSRNPKGQGNTEAFFGQGTRLTVV.

V is TRBV7-2 and J is TRBJ1-3, with 7 positions matching TRBD1. CDR3 length: 16 amino acids. V lost 3 bases and J lost 4; bases outside the gene matches: 9. Germline V CDR1 and CDR2: SGHTA, FQGNSA. The CDR3 DNA reads as TGTGCCAGCAGCTTCCGACAGGGAAACTCCGGAAACACCATATATTTT. Its translation: CASSFRQGNSGNTIYF. Together with reference TRBV7-2 and TRBJ1-3, the CDR3 gives the full variable domain: GAGVSQSPSNKVTEKGKDVELRCDPISGHTALYWYRQSLGQGLEFLIYFQGNSAPDKSGLPSDRFSAERTGGSVSTLTIQRTQQEDSAVYLCASSFRQGNSGNTIYFGEGSWLTVV.

V is TRBV4-2 and J is TRBJ2-3; 11 bases fit TRBD2. V was pared by 0 bases and J by 6 bases, with 5 bases of the junction left unmatched. The CDR3 consists of 16 residues. CDR1 and CDR2 from the germline V gene are LGHNA and YNFKEQ. CDR3 bases: TGTGCCAGCAGCCAAGATAGCGGGAGGGGCCGGGATACGCAGTATTTT. Translation gives CASSQDSGRGRDTQYF.

The chain links TRBV11-3 to TRBJ2-7; 7 bases match TRBD2. V shed 2 bases and J 2 bases; nucleotides not matched to a gene: 3. The CDR3 is made up of 14 amino acids. From germline, CDR1 is SGHNT and CDR2 YENEEA. The CDR3 DNA follows: TGTGCCAGCAGCTTAATCCTAGCGGCCTACGAGCAGTACTTC. It yields the protein CASSLILAAYEQYF.